Listed here are 29 T cell receptor beta chains from one sample, sequenced in a study of T-cell reconstitution after alpha-beta-depleted transplantation in children. Construction of the TCRbeta library involved unique molecular identifiers. TCRdb used MiXCR to reprocess the PCR reads, holding one entry per CDR3 protein. The sample records over 90,000 distinct CDR3 sequences, approximately 6% being singletons. The sequences come from PBMCs, mostly from graft donor cells, collected 60 days after TCRalphabeta/CD19-depleted stem cell transplant. The receptors shown here come from a female patient aged 2-10 years who had a stem cell transplant for Fanconi anemia, so the T cells may come from the graft donor.

Many counts were recorded for this clonotype. This chain links TRBV7-2 with TRBJ2-1, with TRBD1 matching 8 bases. The CDR3 spans 15 residues. The germline gives CDR1 SGHTA, CDR2 FQGNSA. Unmatched junction bases numbered 5, after V lost 6 bases and J lost 1 base. CDR3 nucleotide sequence: TGTGCCAGCAGGACCAGGGGGCGATCCTACAATGAGCAGTTCTTC. Translation gives CASRTRGRSYNEQFF.

There are many counts of this clonotype. J is TRBJ2-3 and V is TRBV29-1, with D hard to call. The CDR3 is 14 amino acids. Germline V gene lookup returns CDR1 SQVTM and CDR2 ANQGSEA. Trimming stripped 4 bases from V and 0 bases from J, with 11 bases between. CDR3 protein: CSVGVAFSTDTQYF. CDR3 sequence (DNA): TGCAGCGTTGGAGTGGCCTTTAGCACAGATACGCAGTATTTT.

This clonotype was seen many times. This sequence joins TRBV7-9 and TRBJ2-7, with D maybe TRBD1 (5 bases). The CDR3 runs to 16 residues. CDR1 and CDR2 from the germline V gene are SEHNR and FQNEAQ (reference sequence). V was trimmed by 1 base and J by 2 bases, leaving 15 bases between them. DNA for the CDR3: TGTGCCAGCAGCTTAGGGGGCCAGGGAAGGACCTACGAGCAGTACTTC. This translates into CASSLGGQGRTYEQYF.

The chain carries TRBV2 and TRBJ2-6; 11 bases fit TRBD1. The germline CDR1 and CDR2 sequences are SNHLY and FYNNEI. This CDR3 spans 17 amino acids. J lost 2 bases, V lost 11 bases, and 11 bases had no gene match. CDR3 residues: CAFSFWTGGAGANVLTF. The CDR3 nucleotides are TGTGCCTTCAGCTTTTGGACAGGGGGCGCTGGGGCCAACGTCCTGACTTTC.

This clonotype was counted ten times or more. The chain links TRBV7-3 to TRBJ2-2, with D possibly called TRBD1 or TRBD2 (5 bases each). This CDR3 region has 15 residues. Trimming pared 6 bases from V and 1 base from J, leaving 12 bases between. CDR1 is SGHTA, CDR2 FQGTGA, per germline. CDR3 nucleotide sequence: TGTGCCAGCAGGGGACGGTCCGGGAACACCGGGGAGCTGTTTTTT. Protein: CASRGRSGNTGELFF.

The chain links TRBV20-1 to TRBJ2-7, with TRBD1 matching 9 bases. This CDR3 is built from 15 residues. The V and J ends lost 1 base and 0 bases, in that order; junction bases with no gene match: 4. The V gene's germline CDR1 is DFQATT and CDR2 SNEGSKA (reference sequence). The CDR3 here is CSARVGTGSSYEQYF. Written as DNA, the CDR3 is TGCAGTGCTAGAGTTGGGACAGGGAGCTCCTACGAGCAGTACTTC.

This clonotype was observed a few times. This chain joins TRBV20-1 and TRBJ2-7, with 9 positions matching TRBD2. Germline CDR1 and CDR2: DFQATT and SNEGSKA (reference sequence). There are 14 residues in the CDR3. J gave up 2 bases and V 2 bases, and 4 bases lay outside the gene matches. This chain's CDR3 is CSARILAGAYEQYF. The CDR3 DNA sequence: TGCAGTGCTAGAATCTTAGCGGGAGCCTACGAGCAGTACTTC.

The table lists this clonotype with many counts. The chain employs TRBV7-2 and TRBJ2-7; TRBD2 is a possible D gene (5 bases). V was pared by 2 bases and J by 1 base, with 12 bases between. Germline assignment: CDR1 SGHTA and CDR2 FQGNSA. CDR3 length: 15 residues. CDR3 amino acids: CASSLNSSPSYEQYF. CDR3 in DNA: TGTGCCAGCAGCTTAAATTCTAGCCCTTCCTACGAGCAGTACTTC.

V gene TRBV2 combines with J gene TRBJ2-3; no clear D gene. V lost 6 bases and J lost 2, with 15 bases in between. CDR3 size: 15 residues. Per the germline V gene, CDR1 is SNHLY and CDR2 is FYNNEI. The CDR3 coding sequence is TGTGCCAGCAGGTTGCCTGGAGTACACACAGATACGCAGTATTTT. Amino acids: CASRLPGVHTDTQYF.

This clonotype was recorded at least ten times. The rearrangement joins TRBV20-1 to TRBJ1-4; 9 nucleotides align to TRBD1. Trimming took 1 base from V and 7 from J; bases not matched to a gene: 4. Germline-derived CDR1 and CDR2 are DFQATT and SNEGSKA (reference sequence). CDR3 length equals 14 residues. CDR3 DNA: TGCAGTGCTAGAGGGGGGACAGGGACTGAAAAACTGTTTTTT. Translating it yields CSARGGTGTEKLFF.

As regards this clonotype: The CDR3 does not close with the conserved phenylalanine or tryptophan, likely indicating a read error. This chain uses TRBV2 with TRBJ2-1; 14 bases fit TRBD2. The CDR3 length is 16 residues. Looked up from germline, CDR1 is SNHLY and CDR2 is FYNNEI. V dropped 4 bases and J dropped 4; count of bases not matched to a gene: 3. CDR3 sequence: CASSGRLAGGYNEQFI. Written as DNA, the CDR3 is TGTGCCAGCAGTGGGAGACTAGCGGGGGGGTACAATGAGCAGTTCATC.

This sequence joins TRBV11-2 and TRBJ2-7; D unclear. V lost 3 bases, J lost 6 bases, and 6 bases lay in between. CDR1 is SGHAT, CDR2 FQNNGV, per germline. The CDR3 contains 11 residues. The CDR3 loop is CASSFQREQYF. The CDR3 DNA follows: TGTGCCAGCAGCTTCCAACGCGAGCAGTACTTC. The full variable domain, in which reference TRBV11-2 and TRBJ2-7 provide the parts outside the CDR3, is EAGVAQSPRYKIIEKRQSVAFWCNPISGHATLYWYQQILGQGPKLLIQFQNNGVVDDSQLPKDRFSAERLKGVDSTLKIQPAKLEDSAVYLCASSFQREQYFGPGTRLTVT.

This clonotype occurred many times. The chain joins TRBV7-9 to TRBJ1-5; 7 bases fit TRBD1. The CDR3 has 18 residues. After removal of 3 bases from V and 1 base from J, the junction contained 12 bases not matched to a gene. Germline V gene lookup returns CDR1 SEHNR and CDR2 FQNEAQ (reference sequence). CDR3 DNA sequence: TGTGCCAGCAGCTTCGAGACAGGGCTATTACGAAGCAATCAGCCCCAGCATTTT. It is translated as CASSFETGLLRSNQPQHF. The full variable domain, completed using reference TRBV7-9 and TRBJ1-5, is DTGVSQNPRHKITKRGQNVTFRCDPISEHNRLYWYRQTLGQGPEFLTYFQNEAQLEKSRLLSDRFSAERPKGSFSTLEIQRTEQGDSAMYLCASSFETGLLRSNQPQHFGDGTRLSIL.

This clonotype was counted ten times or more. The chain employs TRBV5-1 and TRBJ2-5, with TRBD2 matching over 10 bases. The V gene end was trimmed by 5 bases and the J gene end by 4 bases; junction bases not matched to a gene: 8. The CDR3 sequence is 15 residues long. The germline V gene encodes CDR1 SGHRS and CDR2 YFSETQ. CDR3 amino acids: CASSPAGGGVETQYF. The DNA of the CDR3 is TGCGCCAGCAGTCCAGCGGGAGGGGGTGTAGAGACCCAGTACTTC.

This clonotype was counted ten times or more. The rearrangement uses TRBV25-1 and TRBJ1-2; a weak D match, TRBD1 (6 bases). This CDR3 has 15 residues. Germline assignment: CDR1 MGHDK and CDR2 SYGVNS. V lost 2 bases and J 9 bases, leaving 19 bases between the germline ends. CDR3 amino acids: CASSEGGAASRRYTF. The CDR3 DNA reads TGTGCCAGCAGTGAAGGGGGGGCAGCTAGCCGACGCTACACCTTC.

In the case of this clonotype: A read error may produce the germline difference seen at one junction end. This chain connects TRBV5-1 to TRBJ1-2, with no clear D. Looked up from germline, CDR1 is SGHRS and CDR2 is YFSETQ. The length of the CDR3 is 16 residues. As DNA, the CDR3 is TGCGCCAGCAGCCCGGAAAGGTCCGGCAGGAACTATGGCCACACCTTC. This gives the protein CASSPERSGRNYGHTF.

Turning to this clonotype: A much larger clone lies one base from this, so it may be a read error. V usage is TRBV27 and J usage is TRBJ1-5, with a weak D call TRBD1 (5 bases). The germline gives CDR1 MNHEY, CDR2 SMNVEV (reference sequence). The CDR3 has 19 amino acids. V lost 5 bases and J 2 bases, leaving 25 bases between the germline ends. The DNA of the CDR3 is TGTGCCAGCAGTCCCCAACTTACTCAGAACAGGAAGGGCAATCAGCCCCAGCATTTT. The encoded protein is CASSPQLTQNRKGNQPQHF.

On this clonotype itself: Lacking the conserved final phenylalanine or tryptophan, this CDR3 likely reflects a read error. It is unclear where the CDR3 begins or ends on the DNA, so no DNA is shown, and the CDR3 is as TCRdb lists it. The chain employs TRBV3-1 and TRBJ2-7; the D call in the table, TRBD2, was not verified against the DNA. The germline V gene has CDR1 LGHDT and CDR2 YNNKEL (reference sequence). From its first to its last residue, the CDR3 has 14 amino acids. The CDR3 reads CASSHSPGLAVQWL.

This clonotype was counted only a few times. One end of the junction is discordant with germline, which a read error may explain. V gene TRBV20-1 combines with J gene TRBJ2-4; D is possibly TRBD1 (5 bases). The germline gives CDR1 DFQATT, CDR2 SNEGSKA (reference sequence). This CDR3 spans 16 amino acids. CDR3 protein: CCARDGLKQAENIQYF. DNA for the CDR3: TGCTGTGCTAGAGATGGCTTGAAACAGGCGGAAAACATTCAGTACTTC.

This clonotype appeared many times. The chain joins TRBV7-6 to TRBJ2-4; no firm D call. V was clipped by 1 base and J by 0 bases, with 10 bases between them. The CDR3 loop spans 16 amino acids. Germline lookup yields CDR1 SGHVS and CDR2 FNYEAQ. The CDR3: CASSLGTSLAKNIQYF. The CDR3 DNA sequence: TGTGCCAGCAGCTTAGGGACCAGTCTAGCCAAAAACATTCAGTACTTC.

The rearrangement joins TRBV19 to TRBJ2-5, with D maybe TRBD2 (7 bases). Germline values: CDR1 LNHDA, CDR2 SQIVND (reference sequence). V lost 6 bases and J 5 bases, leaving 16 bases between the germline ends. The CDR3 is 14 residues long. The CDR3 region has the DNA TGTGCCAGTAGCGCAAGAGGGGGAGGGGAGACCCAGTACTTC. It is translated as CASSARGGGETQYF. The complete variable domain, with remaining parts taken from reference TRBV19 and TRBJ2-5, reads DGGITQSPKYLFRKEGQNVTLSCEQNLNHDAMYWYRQDPGQGLRLIYYSQIVNDFQKGDIAEGYSVSREKKESFPLTVTSAQKNPTAFYLCASSARGGGETQYFGPGTRLLVL.

The chain has TRBV2 and TRBJ2-3; a weak D match, TRBD1 (5 bases). The CDR3 consists of 13 residues. Trimming cost V 2 bases and J 3 bases, with 6 bases left between them. CDR1 and CDR2 from the germline V gene are SNHLY and FYNNEI. The CDR3 loop is CASSEQGTDTQYF. CDR3 nucleotides: TGTGCCAGCAGTGAACAGGGTACAGATACGCAGTATTTT.

In its sample, this clonotype was seen many times. This chain joins TRBV20-1 and TRBJ2-1; D is possibly TRBD1 (6 bases). Looked up from germline, CDR1 is DFQATT and CDR2 is SNEGSKA (reference sequence). This CDR3 comprises 11 residues. V lost 4 bases and J lost 8, with 9 bases in between. In DNA form, the CDR3 reads TGCAGTGCTACTGGGGGCCATGAGCAGTTCTTC. It translates to CSATGGHEQFF.

This clonotype was counted only a few times. V is TRBV27 and J is TRBJ1-3; a possible D gene is TRBD1 (5 bases). Germline V gene sequence: CDR1 MNHEY, CDR2 SMNVEV (reference sequence). With 5 bases removed from V and 0 bases from J, the gap between germline ends came to 14 bases. This CDR3 is built from 16 residues. The CDR3, as DNA: TGTGCCAGCAGTCTACGGGGACTGAACTCTGGAAACACCATATATTTT. Amino acids: CASSLRGLNSGNTIYF.

This clonotype was seen a handful of times. The rearrangement links TRBV7-7 to TRBJ2-2; 9 nucleotides line up with TRBD2. The germline V gene has CDR1 SSHAT and CDR2 FNYEAQ (reference sequence). The CDR3 runs to 15 residues. The J segment lost 4 bases and the V segment lost 1 base, leaving 1 base of the junction unmatched. The chain's CDR3 is CASSLGGRGTGELFF. In DNA form, the CDR3 reads TGTGCCAGCAGCTTAGGCGGGAGGGGCACCGGGGAGCTGTTTTTT. Together with reference TRBV7-7 and TRBJ2-2, the CDR3 gives the full variable domain: GAGVSQSPRYKVTKRGQDVTLRCDPISSHATLYWYQQALGQGPEFLTYFNYEAQPDKSGLPSDRFSAERPEGSISTLTIQRTEQRDSAMYRCASSLGGRGTGELFFGEGSRLTVL.

This clonotype occurred many times. V is TRBV7-9 and J is TRBJ2-5; D not certain. From germline, CDR1 is SEHNR and CDR2 FQNEAQ (reference sequence). Between the trimmed V and J ends, which lost 10 bases and 9 bases, there was a span of 15 bases. CDR3 length: 11 amino acids. CDR3 sequence (DNA): TGTGCCATACCATTCCCTGGGTCCCAGTACTTC. Translation gives CAIPFPGSQYF.

This clonotype was found many times. The J gene is TRBJ2-7, the V gene TRBV2; D call uncertain. This CDR3 has 11 amino acids. V was pared by 3 bases and J by 4 bases, with 4 bases between. Germline V gene data show CDR1 as SNHLY and CDR2 as FYNNEI. DNA for the CDR3: TGTGCCAGCAGTGACATTTACGAGCAGTACTTC. Translating it yields CASSDIYEQYF.

Of note for this clonotype: This may come from a read error, since a much larger clone is one base off. The J gene is TRBJ2-6, the V gene TRBV28, with 7 bases lining up with TRBD1. Germline-derived CDR1 and CDR2 are MDHEN and SYDVKM. CDR3 length: 15 amino acids. The CDR3 nucleotides are TGTGCCAGCAGTCCAGACAGGGAGAGGGCCAACGGCCTGACTTTC. Translated: CASSPDRERANGLTF.

The rearrangement joins TRBV18 to TRBJ2-3; the D gene could be TRBD1 or TRBD2 (5 bases each). V was clipped by 3 bases and J by 5 bases, with 9 bases between them. This CDR3 contains 13 residues. Germline values: CDR1 KGHSH, CDR2 LQKENI. CDR3 protein: CASSPGTLDTQYF. CDR3 bases: TGTGCCAGCTCACCGGGGACGTTAGATACGCAGTATTTT.